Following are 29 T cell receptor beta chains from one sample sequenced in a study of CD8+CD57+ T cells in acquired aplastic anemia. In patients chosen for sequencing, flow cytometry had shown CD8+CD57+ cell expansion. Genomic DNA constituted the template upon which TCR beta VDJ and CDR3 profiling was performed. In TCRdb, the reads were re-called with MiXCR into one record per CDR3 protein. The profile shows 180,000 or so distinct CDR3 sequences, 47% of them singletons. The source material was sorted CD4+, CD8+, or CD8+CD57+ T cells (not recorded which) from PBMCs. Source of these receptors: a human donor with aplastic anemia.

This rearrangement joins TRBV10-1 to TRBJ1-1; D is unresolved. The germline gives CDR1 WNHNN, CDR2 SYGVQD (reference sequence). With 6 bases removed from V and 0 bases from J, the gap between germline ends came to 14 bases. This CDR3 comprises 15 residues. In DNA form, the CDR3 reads TGCGCCAGCAGGACTCTGAGAAAAATGAACACTGAAGCTTTCTTT. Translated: CASRTLRKMNTEAFF.

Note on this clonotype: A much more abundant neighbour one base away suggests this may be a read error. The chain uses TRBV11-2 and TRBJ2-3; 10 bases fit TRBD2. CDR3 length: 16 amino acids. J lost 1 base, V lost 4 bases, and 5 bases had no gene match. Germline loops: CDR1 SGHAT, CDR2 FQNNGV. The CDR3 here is CASSWASGGGTDTQYF. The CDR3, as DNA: TGTGCCAGCAGCTGGGCTAGCGGGGGTGGCACAGATACGCAGTATTTT.

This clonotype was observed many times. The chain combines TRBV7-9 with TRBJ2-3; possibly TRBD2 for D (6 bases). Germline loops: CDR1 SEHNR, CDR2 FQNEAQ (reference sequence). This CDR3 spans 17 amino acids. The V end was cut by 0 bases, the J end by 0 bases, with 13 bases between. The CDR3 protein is CASSLAIASESTDTQYF. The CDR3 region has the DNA TGTGCCAGCAGCTTAGCAATCGCTAGCGAAAGCACAGATACGCAGTATTTT.

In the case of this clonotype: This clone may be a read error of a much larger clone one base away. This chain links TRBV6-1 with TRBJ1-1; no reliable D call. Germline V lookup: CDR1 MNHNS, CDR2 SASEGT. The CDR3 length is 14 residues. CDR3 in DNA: TGTGCCAGCATCTGGGCGGGCGGGCGCACTGACGCTTTCTTT. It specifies CASIWAGGRTDAFF.

The CDR3 is CSASTGVGAYEQYF. CDR3 DNA sequence: TGCAGTGCCAGCACCGGGGTGGGGGCCTACGAGCAGTACTTC. The chain has TRBV20-1 and TRBJ2-7; D assignment may be TRBD1 or TRBD2 (5 bases each). V gave up 6 bases and J gave up 2 bases, with 17 bases separating them. CDR3 length: 14 amino acids. Per the germline V gene, CDR1 is DFQATT and CDR2 is SNEGSKA (reference sequence).

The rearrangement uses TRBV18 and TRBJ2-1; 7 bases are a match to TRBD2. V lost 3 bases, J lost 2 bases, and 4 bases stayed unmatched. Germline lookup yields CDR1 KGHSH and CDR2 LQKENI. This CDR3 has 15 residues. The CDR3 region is CASSPIAGTYNEQFF. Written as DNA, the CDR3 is TGTGCCAGCTCACCCATAGCGGGCACCTACAATGAGCAGTTCTTC.

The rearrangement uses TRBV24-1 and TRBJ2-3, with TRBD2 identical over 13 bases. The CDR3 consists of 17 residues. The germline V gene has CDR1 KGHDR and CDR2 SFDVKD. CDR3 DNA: TGTGCTAGAGGTTGGACTAGCGGGGGTTCGAGCACAGATACGCAGTATTTT. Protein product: CARGWTSGGSSTDTQYF.

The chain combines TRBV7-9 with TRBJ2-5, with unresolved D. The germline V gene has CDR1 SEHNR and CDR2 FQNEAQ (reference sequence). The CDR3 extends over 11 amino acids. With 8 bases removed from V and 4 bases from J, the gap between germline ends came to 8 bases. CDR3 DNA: TGTGCCAGCGGACCCCGAGAGACCCAGTACTTC. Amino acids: CASGPRETQYF.

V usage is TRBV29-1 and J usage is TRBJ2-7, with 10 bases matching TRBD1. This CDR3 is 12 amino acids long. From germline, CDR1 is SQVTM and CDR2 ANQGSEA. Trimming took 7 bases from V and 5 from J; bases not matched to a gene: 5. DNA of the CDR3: TGCAGCGCCGACAGGGGGCTGAACGAGCAGTACTTC. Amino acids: CSADRGLNEQYF.

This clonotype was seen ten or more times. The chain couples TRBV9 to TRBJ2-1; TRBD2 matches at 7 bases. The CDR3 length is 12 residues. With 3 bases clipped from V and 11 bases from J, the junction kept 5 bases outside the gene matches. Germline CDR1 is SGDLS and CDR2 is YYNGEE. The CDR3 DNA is TGTGCCAGCAGCGCTGTAGCGGGCCAGCAGTTCTTC. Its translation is CASSAVAGQQFF.

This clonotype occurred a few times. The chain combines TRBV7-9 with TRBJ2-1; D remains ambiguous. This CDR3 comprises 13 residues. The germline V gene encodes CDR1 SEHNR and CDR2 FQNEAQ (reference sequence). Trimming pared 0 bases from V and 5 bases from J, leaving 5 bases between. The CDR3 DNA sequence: TGTGCCAGCAGCTTAGCCGGAAACAATGAGCAGTTCTTC. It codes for CASSLAGNNEQFF.

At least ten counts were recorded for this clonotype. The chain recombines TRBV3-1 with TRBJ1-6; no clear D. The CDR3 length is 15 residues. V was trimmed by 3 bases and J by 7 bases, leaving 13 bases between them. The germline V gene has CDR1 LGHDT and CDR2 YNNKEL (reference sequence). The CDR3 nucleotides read TGTGCCAGCAGCCAGGACCCTACAAGAAATTCACCCCTCCACTTT. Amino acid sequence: CASSQDPTRNSPLHF.

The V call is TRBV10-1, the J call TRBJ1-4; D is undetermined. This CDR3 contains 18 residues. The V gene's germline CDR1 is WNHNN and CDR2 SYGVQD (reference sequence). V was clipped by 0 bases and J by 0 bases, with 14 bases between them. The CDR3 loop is CASSESRWEVATNEKLFF. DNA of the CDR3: TGCGCCAGCAGTGAGTCACGTTGGGAAGTTGCAACTAATGAAAAACTGTTTTTT.

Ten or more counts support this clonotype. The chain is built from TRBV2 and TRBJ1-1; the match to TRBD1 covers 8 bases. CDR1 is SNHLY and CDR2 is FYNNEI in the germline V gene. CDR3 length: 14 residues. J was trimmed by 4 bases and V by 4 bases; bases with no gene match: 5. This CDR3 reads CASSVGQGSTEAFF. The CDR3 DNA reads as TGTGCCAGCAGTGTTGGACAGGGAAGCACTGAAGCTTTCTTT. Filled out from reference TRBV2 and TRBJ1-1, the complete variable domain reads EPEVTQTPSHQVTQMGQEVILRCVPISNHLYFYWYRQILGQKVEFLVSFYNNEISEKSEIFDDQFSVERPDGSNFTLKIRSTKLEDSAMYFCASSVGQGSTEAFFGQGTRLTVV.

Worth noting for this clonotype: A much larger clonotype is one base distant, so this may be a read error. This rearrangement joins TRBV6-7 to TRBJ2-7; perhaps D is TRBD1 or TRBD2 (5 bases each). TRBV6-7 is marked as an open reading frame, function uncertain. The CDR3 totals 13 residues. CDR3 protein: CSSSYGGSYEQYF. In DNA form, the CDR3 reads TGTTCCAGCAGTTATGGGGGTTCCTACGAGCAGTACTTC.

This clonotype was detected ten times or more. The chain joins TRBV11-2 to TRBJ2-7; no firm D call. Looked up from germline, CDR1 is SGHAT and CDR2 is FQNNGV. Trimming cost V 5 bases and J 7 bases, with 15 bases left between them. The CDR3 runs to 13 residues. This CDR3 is CASSPQVFGEQYF. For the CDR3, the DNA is TGTGCCAGCAGCCCCCAGGTATTCGGGGAGCAGTACTTC. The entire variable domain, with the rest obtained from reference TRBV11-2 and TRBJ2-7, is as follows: EAGVAQSPRYKIIEKRQSVAFWCNPISGHATLYWYQQILGQGPKLLIQFQNNGVVDDSQLPKDRFSAERLKGVDSTLKIQPAKLEDSAVYLCASSPQVFGEQYFGPGTRLTVT.

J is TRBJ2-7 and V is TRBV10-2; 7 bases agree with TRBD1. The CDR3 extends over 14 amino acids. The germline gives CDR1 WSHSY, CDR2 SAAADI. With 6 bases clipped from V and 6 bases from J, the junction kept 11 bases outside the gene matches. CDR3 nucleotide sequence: TGCGCCAGCAGACAGACAGGGAGTTTACCCGAGCAGTACTTC. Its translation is CASRQTGSLPEQYF.

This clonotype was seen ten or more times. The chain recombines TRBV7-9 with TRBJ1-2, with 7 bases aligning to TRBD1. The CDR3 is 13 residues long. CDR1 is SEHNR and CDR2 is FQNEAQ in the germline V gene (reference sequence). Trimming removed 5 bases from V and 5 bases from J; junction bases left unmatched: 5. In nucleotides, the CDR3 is TGTGCCAGCAGCGTGGGACAGCTTTATGGCTACACCTTC. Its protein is CASSVGQLYGYTF.

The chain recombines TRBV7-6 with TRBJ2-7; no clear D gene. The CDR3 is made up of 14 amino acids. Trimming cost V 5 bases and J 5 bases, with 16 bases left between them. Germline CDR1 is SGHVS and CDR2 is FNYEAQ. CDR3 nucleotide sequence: TGTGCCAGCAGCCAATTAGGTCCGGCGGACGAGCAGTACTTC. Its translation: CASSQLGPADEQYF.

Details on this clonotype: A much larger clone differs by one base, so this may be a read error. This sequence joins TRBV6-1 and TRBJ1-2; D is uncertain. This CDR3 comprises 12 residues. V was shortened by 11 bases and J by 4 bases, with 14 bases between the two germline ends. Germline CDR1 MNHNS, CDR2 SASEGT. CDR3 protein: CACTEKVYGYTF. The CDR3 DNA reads TGTGCCTGCACCGAGAAAGTCTATGGCTACACCTTC.

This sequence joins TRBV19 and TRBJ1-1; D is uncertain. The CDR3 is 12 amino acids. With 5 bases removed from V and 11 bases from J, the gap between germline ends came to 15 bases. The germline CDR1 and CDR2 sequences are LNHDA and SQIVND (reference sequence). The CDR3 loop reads CASSVSPDLAFF. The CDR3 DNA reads TGTGCCAGTAGTGTCAGCCCCGATTTGGCTTTCTTT.

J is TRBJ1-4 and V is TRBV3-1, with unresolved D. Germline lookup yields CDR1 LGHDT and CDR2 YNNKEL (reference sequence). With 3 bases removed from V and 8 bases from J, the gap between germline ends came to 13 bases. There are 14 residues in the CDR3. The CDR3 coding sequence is TGTGCCAGCAGCCACGCGCAGACCGCCGAAAAACTGTTTTTT. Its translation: CASSHAQTAEKLFF.

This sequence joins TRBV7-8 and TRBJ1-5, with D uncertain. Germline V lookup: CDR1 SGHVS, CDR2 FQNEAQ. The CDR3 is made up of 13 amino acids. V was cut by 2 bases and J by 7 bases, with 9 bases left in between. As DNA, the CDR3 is TGTGCCAGCAGCTTACGCGGTCAACAGCCCCAGCATTTT. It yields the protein CASSLRGQQPQHF.

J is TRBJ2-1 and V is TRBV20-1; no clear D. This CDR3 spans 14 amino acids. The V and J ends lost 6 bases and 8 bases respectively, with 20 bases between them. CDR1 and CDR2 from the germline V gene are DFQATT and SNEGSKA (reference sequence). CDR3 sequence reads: CSAPRAPTSDEQFF. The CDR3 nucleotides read TGCAGTGCCCCAAGGGCCCCGACCTCCGATGAGCAGTTCTTC.

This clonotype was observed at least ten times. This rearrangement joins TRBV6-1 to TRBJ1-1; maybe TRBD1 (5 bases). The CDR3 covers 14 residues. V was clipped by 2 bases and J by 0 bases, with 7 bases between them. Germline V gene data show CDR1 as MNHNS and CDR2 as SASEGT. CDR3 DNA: TGTGCCAGCAGTGAAAGGGGTTTGAACACTGAAGCTTTCTTT. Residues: CASSERGLNTEAFF.

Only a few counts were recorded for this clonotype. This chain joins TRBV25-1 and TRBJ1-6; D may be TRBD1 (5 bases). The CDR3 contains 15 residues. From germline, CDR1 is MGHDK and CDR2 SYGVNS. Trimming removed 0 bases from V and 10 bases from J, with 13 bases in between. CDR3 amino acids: CASSEYGGRASPLHF. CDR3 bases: TGTGCCAGCAGTGAATATGGGGGGAGGGCCTCACCCCTCCACTTT.

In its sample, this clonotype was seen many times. For the CDR3, the DNA is TGTGCCAGCTCCCCCTCGGACCCTCCATTGGGCGAGCAGTACTTC. It specifies CASSPSDPPLGEQYF. This chain links TRBV7-9 with TRBJ2-7; no clear D. Trimming removed 8 bases from V and 6 bases from J, with 23 bases in between. The germline V gene encodes CDR1 SEHNR and CDR2 FQNEAQ (reference sequence). The CDR3 has 15 amino acids.

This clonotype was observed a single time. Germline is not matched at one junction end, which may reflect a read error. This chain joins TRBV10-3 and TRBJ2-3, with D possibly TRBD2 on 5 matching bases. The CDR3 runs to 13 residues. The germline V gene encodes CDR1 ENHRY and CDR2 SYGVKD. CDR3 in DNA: TGTCCCATCGCAGCGGACCGCACAGATACGCAGTATTTT. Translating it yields CPIAADRTDTQYF.

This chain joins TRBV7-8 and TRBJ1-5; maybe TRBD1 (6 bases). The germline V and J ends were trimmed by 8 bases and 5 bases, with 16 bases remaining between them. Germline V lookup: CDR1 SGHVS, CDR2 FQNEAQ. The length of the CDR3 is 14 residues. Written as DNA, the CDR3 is TGTGCCAGCTCCGGAGGGGCAGGGGATCAGCCCCAGCATTTT. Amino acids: CASSGGAGDQPQHF.